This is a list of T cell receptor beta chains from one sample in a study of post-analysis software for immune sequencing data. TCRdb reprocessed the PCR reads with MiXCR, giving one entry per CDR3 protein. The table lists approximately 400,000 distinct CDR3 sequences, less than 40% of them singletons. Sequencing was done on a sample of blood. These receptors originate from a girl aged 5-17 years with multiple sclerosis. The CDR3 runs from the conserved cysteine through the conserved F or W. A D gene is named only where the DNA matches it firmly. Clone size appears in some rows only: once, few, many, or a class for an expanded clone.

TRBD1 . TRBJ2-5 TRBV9 CASSVGGTGLGETQYF TGTGCCAGCAGCGTAGGGGGGACAGGCCTCGGAGAGACCCAGTACTTC
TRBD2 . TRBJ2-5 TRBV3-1 CASSQDLAGAGTQYF TGTGCCAGCAGCCAAGATCTAGCGGGGGCGGGGACCCAGTACTTC
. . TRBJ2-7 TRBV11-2 CASSLGLVTEQYF TGTGCCAGCAGCTTAGGCCTAGTCACCGAGCAGTACTTC
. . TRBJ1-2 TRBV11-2 CASSLSTTGYGYTF TGTGCCAGCAGCTTATCCACGACAGGCTATGGCTACACCTTC
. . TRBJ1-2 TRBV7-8 CASSLVGQVYGYTF TGTGCCAGCAGCTTAGTGGGGCAGGTCTATGGCTACACCTTC
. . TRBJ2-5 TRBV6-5 CASTGLGADQETQYF TGTGCCAGCACCGGCCTGGGGGCAGACCAAGAGACCCAGTACTTT
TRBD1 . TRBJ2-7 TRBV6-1 CASSEVGTVEQYF TGTGCCAGCAGTGAAGTCGGGACAGTCGAGCAGTACTTC
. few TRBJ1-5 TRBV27 CASSLSLGQPQHF TGTGCCAGCAGTTTATCGCTCGGGCAGCCCCAGCATTTT
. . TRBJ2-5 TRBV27 CASSFLQGNAETQYF TGTGCCAGCAGTTTCCTCCAGGGAAACGCAGAGACCCAGTACTTC
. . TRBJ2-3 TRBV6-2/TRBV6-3 CASSLEGWRTDTQYF TGTGCCAGCAGTCTCGAGGGGTGGCGCACAGATACGCAGTATTTT
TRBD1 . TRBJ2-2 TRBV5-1 CASSFLGQGSTGELFF TGCGCCAGCAGCTTCCTCGGACAGGGAAGCACCGGGGAGCTGTTTTTT
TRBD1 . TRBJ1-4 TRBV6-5 CASSYQGQGGEKLFF TGTGCCAGCAGTTACCAGGGACAGGGAGGAGAAAAACTGTTTTTT
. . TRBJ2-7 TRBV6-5 CASSYSTDDPYEQYF TGTGCCAGCAGTTACTCGACGGACGATCCCTACGAGCAGTACTTC
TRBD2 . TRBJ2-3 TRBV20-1 CSTDKGLATDTRYF TGCAGTACGGACAAGGGACTAGCGACCGATACGCGGTATTTT
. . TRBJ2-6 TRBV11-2 CASSLGQVYSGANVLTF TGTGCCAGCAGCTTAGGACAGGTTTACTCTGGGGCCAACGTCCTGACTTTC
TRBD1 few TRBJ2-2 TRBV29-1 CTTPERGGNGELFF TGCACCACACCCGAGAGAGGGGGCAACGGGGAGCTGTTTTTT
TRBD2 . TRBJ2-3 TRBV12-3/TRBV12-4 CASSLNSGPPTQYF TGTGCCAGTAGTTTAAATAGCGGGCCCCCAACGCAGTATTTT
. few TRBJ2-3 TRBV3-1 CASSFVLPASTDTQYF TGTGCCAGCAGCTTTGTCCTACCCGCTAGCACAGATACGCAGTATTTT
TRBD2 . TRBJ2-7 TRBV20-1 CSARDLGLAGAGFRHEQYF TGCAGTGCTAGAGATCTTGGGCTAGCGGGGGCCGGGTTCAGGCACGAGCAGTACTTC
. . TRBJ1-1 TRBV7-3 CASSLNRVTEAFF TGTGCCAGCAGCTTAAACAGGGTCACTGAAGCTTTCTTT
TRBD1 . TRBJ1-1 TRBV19 CASSISTGAEAFF TGTGCCAGTAGTATCTCGACAGGGGCTGAAGCTTTCTTT
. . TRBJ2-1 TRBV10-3 CAISRSDEQFF TGTGCCATCAGCCGAAGCGATGAGCAGTTCTTC
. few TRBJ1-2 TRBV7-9 CASSLEVLGIYGYTF TGTGCCAGCAGCTTAGAAGTTTTAGGGATCTATGGCTACACCTTC
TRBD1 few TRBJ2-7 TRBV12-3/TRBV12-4 CASSFERWTGVEQYF TGTGCCAGCAGTTTCGAGCGGTGGACAGGGGTCGAGCAGTACTTC
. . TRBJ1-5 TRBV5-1 CASSLGDTGNQPQHF TGCGCCAGCAGCTTGGGGGACACGGGCAATCAGCCCCAGCATTTT
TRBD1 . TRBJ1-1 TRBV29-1 CSVPTGRGTEAFF TGCAGCGTGCCGACAGGGAGGGGAACTGAAGCTTTCTTT